What follows are 2 T cell receptor beta chains derived from one specimen sequenced in a study of blood T cells in healthy people across ages. Next came a second PCR, run for about 6 to 12 cycles, which used a sample-barcoded 5' primer along with a J-beta primer mix. TCRdb re-called the 5' RACE reads through MiXCR, storing one row per CDR3 protein. The table records about 680,000 distinct CDR3 sequences, about half of them present only once. The sequenced material came from blood. Every receptor here comes from a woman aged 60-70 years in good health.

The chain links TRBV6-1 to TRBJ2-3; the D gene is possibly TRBD2 (6 bases). V was pared by 5 bases and J by 1 base, with 16 bases between. Germline V CDR1 and CDR2: MNHNS, SASEGT. The CDR3 runs to 16 residues. CDR3 sequence reads: CASSSRDWPGTDTQYF. For the CDR3, the DNA is TGTGCCAGCAGTTCCCGGGACTGGCCGGGCACAGATACGCAGTATTTT.

This chain uses TRBV6-6 with TRBJ2-3; 7 nucleotides match TRBD2. Losses at the gene ends were 2 bases for V and 0 bases for J; bases not matched to a gene: 2. The CDR3 has 15 amino acids. CDR1 and CDR2 from the germline V gene are MNHNY and SVGAGI (reference sequence). The CDR3 spells CASSYGGGSTDTQYF. The DNA for the CDR3 is TGTGCCAGCAGTTACGGGGGGGGGAGCACAGATACGCAGTATTTT.